The 22 T cell receptor beta chains below come from one sample, sequenced in a study of metastatic and nonmetastatic thyroid tumors. TCRdb re-called the PCR reads through MiXCR. The data show approximately 70,000 clones, less than 20% seen once. Until they underwent thyroid surgery, no patient had received any treatment. Sequencing input: blood. These receptors all come from a female donor with papillary thyroid cancer or a benign thyroid nodule (not recorded which). Some clones in this sample may be carry-over from other donors' samples.

This clone occurred many times. V and J are TRBV19 and TRBJ2-7, with unresolved D. CDR3 length equals 13 residues. V was clipped by 5 bases and J by 2 bases, with 10 bases between them. Germline-derived CDR1 and CDR2 are LNHDA and SQIVND (reference sequence). CDR3: CASSSLRTYEQYF. CDR3 nucleotide sequence: TGTGCCAGTAGTTCCCTCCGAACCTACGAGCAGTACTTC. Complete variable domain (other parts from reference TRBV19 and TRBJ2-7): DGGITQSPKYLFRKEGQNVTLSCEQNLNHDAMYWYRQDPGQGLRLIYYSQIVNDFQKGDIAEGYSVSREKKESFPLTVTSAQKNPTAFYLCASSSLRTYEQYFGPGTRLTVT.

This clone was counted ten times or more. The genes are TRBV5-1 and TRBJ1-6, with D possibly being TRBD1 (5 bases). V was trimmed by 4 bases and J by 1 base, leaving 9 bases between them. CDR1 and CDR2 (germline): SGHRS, YFSETQ. This CDR3 contains 15 residues. This chain's CDR3 is CASSPGGSYNSPLHF. CDR3 in DNA: TGCGCCAGCAGCCCGGGGGGATCCTATAATTCACCCCTCCACTTT.

DNA for the CDR3: TGTGCCTGGAGTGTCACGGACAGCTCCTACGAGCAGTACTTC. Translation: CAWSVTDSSYEQYF. This chain connects TRBV30 to TRBJ2-7, with D tentatively TRBD1 (6 bases). V lost 0 bases, J lost 0 bases, and 9 bases lay in between. The CDR3 runs 14 residues. CDR1 is GTSNPN, CDR2 SVGIG, per germline (reference sequence).

V gene TRBV5-1 combines with J gene TRBJ1-3, with TRBD1 matching 7 bases. V was clipped by 0 bases and J by 0 bases; unmatched bases: 9. The CDR3 has 18 residues. The V gene's germline CDR1 is SGHRS and CDR2 YFSETQ. CDR3 coding DNA: TGCGCCAGCAGCTTGGCGGCACAGGGGTTAGACTCTGGAAACACCATATATTTT. As protein: CASSLAAQGLDSGNTIYF.

The sample holds many counts of this clone. The V gene is TRBV29-1, the J gene TRBJ2-1; TRBD2 agrees at 9 bases. V trimming: 7 bases; J trimming: 1 base; junction bases outside the gene matches: 5. Per the germline V gene, CDR1 is SQVTM and CDR2 is ANQGSEA. The CDR3 covers 14 residues. The CDR3 region is CSGRLAESYNEQFF. The CDR3 nucleotides are TGCAGCGGGCGACTAGCGGAGTCCTACAATGAGCAGTTCTTC.

This clone was counted at least ten times. The V gene is TRBV11-2, the J gene TRBJ2-1, with D possibly TRBD2 on 6 matching bases. Trimming cost V 5 bases and J 5 bases, with 22 bases left between them. This CDR3 spans 17 amino acids. Per the germline V gene, CDR1 is SGHAT and CDR2 is FQNNGV. CDR3 amino acids: CASSPPPGLPLNNEQFF. CDR3 in DNA: TGTGCCAGCAGCCCTCCACCGGGACTCCCCCTTAACAATGAGCAGTTCTTC.

At least ten counts were recorded for this clone. This CDR3 is CASSLQGALAGRVANVLTF. The CDR3 nucleotides read TGCGCCAGCAGCTTACAGGGGGCGTTAGCGGGTAGGGTGGCCAACGTCCTGACTTTC. The chain employs TRBV5-1 and TRBJ2-6, with 9 nucleotides matching TRBD1. The V and J ends lost 2 bases and 6 bases, in that order; junction bases with no gene match: 15. The CDR3 is 19 residues long. The germline V gene has CDR1 SGHRS and CDR2 YFSETQ.

This clone was detected ten times or more. The V call is TRBV4-1, the J call TRBJ1-2; D unclear. V lost 1 base and J lost 4, with 13 bases in between. In germline, CDR1 is MGHRA, CDR2 YSYEKL. The CDR3 covers 15 residues. CDR3 in DNA: TGCGCCAGCAGCCAAGGTCTCACCAATGTCTATGGCTACACCTTC. Translating gives CASSQGLTNVYGYTF.

The chain links TRBV20-1 to TRBJ2-1; D is unclear. The CDR3 contains 11 residues. Trimming took 3 bases from V and 12 from J, leaving 12 bases between them. Germline V gene lookup returns CDR1 DFQATT and CDR2 SNEGSKA (reference sequence). The CDR3, as DNA: TGCAGTGCTAGCGACGCCAGGAGGCAGTTCTTC. Translating gives CSASDARRQFF.

This clone was seen ten or more times. In DNA, the CDR3 is TGCGCCACGCCTGTTGGGGAAAACACCGGGGAGCTGTTTTTT. Amino acids: CATPVGENTGELFF. V and J are TRBV10-2 and TRBJ2-2; D is unresolved. This CDR3 is 14 amino acids long. Germline V CDR1 and CDR2: WSHSY, SAAADI. The V and J ends lost 10 bases and 2 bases respectively, with 14 bases between them.

Many counts were recorded for this clone. V usage is TRBV7-8 and J usage is TRBJ2-7; 10 nucleotides match TRBD2. The junction had 9 bases not matched to a gene; V was cut back by 5 bases and J by 2 bases. CDR1 is SGHVS, CDR2 FQNEAQ, per germline. The length of the CDR3 is 16 residues. The CDR3 region has the DNA TGTGCCAGCAGCCCCTATAGCGGGGGGATTACCTACGAGCAGTACTTC. Residues: CASSPYSGGITYEQYF. Variable domain in full (rest from reference TRBV7-8 and TRBJ2-7): GAGVSQSPRYKVAKRGQDVALRCDPISGHVSLFWYQQALGQGPEFLTYFQNEAQLDKSGLPSDRFFAERPEGSVSTLKIQRTQQEDSAVYLCASSPYSGGITYEQYFGPGTRLTVT.

There are many counts of this clone. The CDR3 loop reads CASSVGGSLASYNEQFF. The CDR3 DNA reads as TGTGCCAGCAGCGTAGGTGGGTCCTTAGCCTCCTACAATGAGCAGTTCTTC. The rearrangement joins TRBV9 to TRBJ2-1; D gene unclear. CDR1 SGDLS and CDR2 YYNGEE come from the germline V gene. The CDR3 has 17 amino acids. Trimming left V 0 bases short and J 0 bases short, with 13 bases between.

In this sample, this clone turned up many times. The chain couples TRBV6-1 to TRBJ2-6; D is uncertain. V gave up 6 bases and J gave up 0 bases, with 9 bases separating them. This CDR3 contains 15 residues. Germline lookup yields CDR1 MNHNS and CDR2 SASEGT. CDR3 nucleotide sequence: TGTGCCAGCAGCCCGGGTTCCTCTGGGGCCAACGTCCTGACTTTC. The encoded protein is CASSPGSSGANVLTF.

This clone occurred many times. This chain uses TRBV7-8 with TRBJ1-5; TRBD1 aligns across 8 bases. The CDR3 sequence is 16 residues long. The germline V gene encodes CDR1 SGHVS and CDR2 FQNEAQ. With V trimmed by 5 bases and J by 4 bases, 10 bases remained unmatched. CDR3 region: CASSLGQGLTNQPQHF. CDR3 coding DNA: TGTGCCAGCAGCCTCGGACAGGGATTAACAAATCAGCCCCAGCATTTT.

This clone was detected ten times or more. This chain joins TRBV12-3 or TRBV12-4 and TRBJ2-2; D ambiguous. The CDR3 totals 13 residues. The V gene lost 7 bases and the J gene lost 4 bases, with 10 bases spanning the gap. The CDR3 spells CASNWLSTGELFF. The CDR3 DNA follows: TGTGCCAGCAATTGGTTAAGCACCGGGGAGCTGTTTTTT.

This clone was detected ten times or more. This CDR3 is CAWSAPGAVLGNEQFF. For the CDR3, the DNA is TGTGCCTGGAGTGCCCCGGGGGCGGTTCTAGGGAATGAGCAGTTCTTC. The chain combines TRBV30 with TRBJ2-1, with D possibly being TRBD1 or TRBD2 (6 bases each). V dropped 1 base and J dropped 7 bases, with 20 bases sitting between them. The V gene's germline CDR1 is GTSNPN and CDR2 SVGIG (reference sequence). The CDR3 contains 16 residues.

Ten or more counts support this clone. The same CDR3 is also encoded by other DNA sequences in this sample. The chain recombines TRBV6-1 with TRBJ1-3; no reliable D call. This CDR3 has 13 residues. V gave up 11 bases and J gave up 4 bases, with 15 bases separating them. Germline CDR1 reads MNHNS; CDR2 reads SASEGT. This CDR3 is CAFGRSPGNTIYF. The CDR3 DNA reads TGTGCCTTTGGGAGATCACCCGGAAACACCATATATTTT.

In this sample, this clone turned up many times. The chain recombines TRBV9 with TRBJ1-6, with D perhaps TRBD1 (5 bases). Germline V gene sequence: CDR1 SGDLS, CDR2 YYNGEE. This CDR3 has 15 amino acids. With 4 bases removed from V and 7 bases from J, the gap between germline ends came to 15 bases. This chain's CDR3 is CASSLGGFRNSPLHF. The DNA of the CDR3 is TGTGCCAGCAGCCTGGGGGGGTTCAGAAATTCACCCCTCCACTTT.

This clone was detected only a few times. CDR3 nucleotides: TGTGCCAGCGAGACAGGTGCCTCTGGGGCCAACGTCCTGACTTTC. Encoded protein: CASETGASGANVLTF. The rearrangement joins TRBV6-1 to TRBJ2-6; D perhaps matches TRBD1 (6 bases). The germline V gene has CDR1 MNHNS and CDR2 SASEGT. The CDR3 is made up of 15 amino acids. Trimming shortened V by 8 bases and J by 0 bases, and 11 bases separated the two germline ends.

The sample holds many counts of this clone. The chain employs TRBV7-2 and TRBJ1-4; 10 bases match TRBD1. This CDR3 region has 15 residues. J was trimmed by 8 bases and V by 6 bases; bases with no gene match: 9. CDR1 is SGHTA and CDR2 is FQGNSA in the germline V gene. CDR3 in DNA: TGTGCCAGCAGAACTGACAGGGGGCGCCGGGAAAAACTGTTTTTT. It encodes CASRTDRGRREKLFF.

There are many counts of this clone. J is TRBJ2-1 and V is TRBV24-1, with a possible D match to TRBD1 (6 bases). CDR1 is KGHDR and CDR2 is SFDVKD in the germline V gene. The CDR3 is 13 amino acids. Trimming left V 10 bases short and J 3 bases short, with 12 bases between. The CDR3 DNA sequence: TGTGCCACACGGGACAAGAGCTACAATGAGCAGTTCTTC. This codes for CATRDKSYNEQFF.

The gene calls are TRBV7-8 and TRBJ2-3; 8 bases are a match to TRBD2. The CDR3 covers 14 residues. V lost 2 bases, J lost 4 bases, and 2 bases stayed unmatched. The germline gives CDR1 SGHVS, CDR2 FQNEAQ. The CDR3 loop reads CASSLREGPDTQYF. The CDR3 DNA sequence: TGTGCCAGCAGCTTACGGGAGGGCCCAGATACGCAGTATTTT.